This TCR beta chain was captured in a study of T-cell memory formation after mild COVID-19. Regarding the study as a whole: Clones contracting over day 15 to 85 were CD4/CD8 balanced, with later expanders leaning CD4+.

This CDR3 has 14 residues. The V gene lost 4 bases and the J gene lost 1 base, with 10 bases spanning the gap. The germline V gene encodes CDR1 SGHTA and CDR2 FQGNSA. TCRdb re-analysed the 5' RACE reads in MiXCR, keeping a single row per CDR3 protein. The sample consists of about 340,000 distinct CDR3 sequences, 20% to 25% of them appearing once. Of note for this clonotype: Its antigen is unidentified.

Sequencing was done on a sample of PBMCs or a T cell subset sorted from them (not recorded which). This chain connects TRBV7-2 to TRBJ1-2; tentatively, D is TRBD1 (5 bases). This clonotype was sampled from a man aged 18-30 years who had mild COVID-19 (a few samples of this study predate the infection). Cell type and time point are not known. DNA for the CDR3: TGTGCCAGCAGCTACCGGGGGGTTAACTATGGCTACACCTTC. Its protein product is CASSYRGVNYGYTF.